This paragraph reports one TCR beta chain. Living in 24 US areas, the participants were between about 18 and 100 years of age. Participants were placed into cohorts based on the clinical history they reported. The CDR3 sequence is 13 residues long. V was shortened by 7 bases and J by 0 bases, with 9 bases between the two germline ends. The record originates from a study of blood T cell repertoires in COVID-19. At the level of the study: COVID-19 samples, acute and convalescent, were from the United States, Italy and Spain.

The data were produced by immunoSEQ multiplex PCR, yet TCRdb's version contains in-frame clones alone and is incomplete. Altogether about 220,000 clones are present, just over 85% being singletons, with the ten largest covering roughly 14%. This receptor was obtained from a woman between 45 and 65 years old with acute COVID-19. Material: PBMCs or T cells enriched from blood (not recorded which). The chain couples TRBV23-1 to TRBJ2-5, with D possibly matching TRBD1 (6 bases). TRBV23-1 is reported as an ORF; its role is uncertain. The CDR3 loop reads CASTGQHQETQYF. The CDR3 DNA follows: TGCGCCAGCACGGGACAACACCAAGAGACCCAGTACTTC.